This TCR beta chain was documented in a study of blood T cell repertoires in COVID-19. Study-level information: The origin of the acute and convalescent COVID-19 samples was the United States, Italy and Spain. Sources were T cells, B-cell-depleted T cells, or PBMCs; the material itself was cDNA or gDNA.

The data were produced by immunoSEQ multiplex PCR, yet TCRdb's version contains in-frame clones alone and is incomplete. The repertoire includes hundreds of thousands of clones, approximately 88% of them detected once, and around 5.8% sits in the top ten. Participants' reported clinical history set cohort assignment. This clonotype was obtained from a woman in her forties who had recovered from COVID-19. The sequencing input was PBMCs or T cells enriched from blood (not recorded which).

CDR3 bases: TGTGCCAGTTCGATGGCCTGGGGCAGACTCCAAGAGACCCAGTACTTC. Protein sequence: CASSMAWGRLQETQYF. The rearrangement uses TRBV19 and TRBJ2-5, with D maybe TRBD1 (5 bases). The V gene lost 8 bases and the J gene lost 1 base, with 20 bases spanning the gap. CDR1 LNHDA and CDR2 SQIVND come from the germline V gene (reference sequence). The CDR3 runs 16 residues.